This entry lists 6 T cell receptor beta chains sequenced from one sample in a study of shared clonotypes between healthy human individuals. Profiling relied on immunoSEQ multiplex PCR, and the TCRdb table lists in-frame clones only, not all of them. The table has millions of clones, over 90% seen once. What was sequenced was naive CD4+ T cells from PBMCs. Subset meaning: CD45RA+ positively selected. These receptors all come from a young man in good health. Some clones in this sample may be carry-over from other donors' samples.

The rearrangement links TRBV5-1 to TRBJ1-5; D ambiguous. The V end lost 4 bases, the J end lost 3 bases, and 8 bases lay between the germline ends. CDR1 is SGHRS, CDR2 YFSETQ, per germline. The CDR3 is 13 residues long. The CDR3 coding sequence is TGCGCCAGCAGCCGATCGGTCAATCAGCCCCAGCATTTT. This encodes CASSRSVNQPQHF.

The chain recombines TRBV6-5 with TRBJ2-5; tentative D call: TRBD2 (6 bases). The CDR3 is 14 amino acids. The V end was cut by 7 bases, the J end by 5 bases, with 17 bases between. Germline CDR1 MNHEY, CDR2 SVGAGI. The CDR3 is CASKLAQSHETQYF. CDR3 DNA sequence: TGTGCCAGCAAGCTAGCGCAATCACACGAGACCCAGTACTTC.

The J gene is TRBJ2-7, the V gene TRBV29-1; D might be TRBD1 (6 bases). The CDR3 runs 13 residues. The germline gives CDR1 SQVTM, CDR2 ANQGSEA. The V end was cut by 2 bases, the J end by 0 bases, with 8 bases between. In DNA form, the CDR3 reads TGCAGCGTTGAACGGGACAACTCCTACGAGCAGTACTTC. Its translation: CSVERDNSYEQYF.

The chain joins TRBV28 to TRBJ1-2; D is possibly TRBD1 (6 bases). V was clipped by 2 bases and J by 8 bases, with 12 bases between them. The CDR3 has 13 amino acids. Per germline, CDR1 MDHEN and CDR2 SYDVKM. Here the CDR3 reads CASSLQGWPGYTF. CDR3 DNA: TGTGCCAGCAGTTTACAGGGGTGGCCGGGCTACACCTTC.

In DNA, the CDR3 is TGTGCCAGCAGCGGTAGCGGGACTCTTAGCACAGATACGCAGTATTTT. Amino acids: CASSGSGTLSTDTQYF. This rearrangement joins TRBV11-1 to TRBJ2-3; 8 bases are shared with TRBD2. CDR1 and CDR2 from the germline V gene are SGHAT and FQDESV (reference sequence). V was clipped by 5 bases and J by 0 bases; unmatched bases: 7. The CDR3 has 16 residues.

J is TRBJ1-2 and V is TRBV4-1; no definite D call. Trimming took 0 bases from V and 2 from J, leaving 16 bases between them. Germline values: CDR1 MGHRA, CDR2 YSYEKL. The CDR3 runs to 17 residues. CDR3 nucleotides: TGCGCCAGCAGCCAAGAGGGTCGCCAGTTCCAAAACTATGGCTACACCTTC. This encodes CASSQEGRQFQNYGYTF.